This entry concerns a single T cell receptor (beta chain). Germline trimming cut 5 bases from V and 4 bases from J; bases unmatched to any gene: 7. The CDR3 is 15 amino acids. CDR1 is MNHEY, CDR2 SMNVEV, per germline (reference sequence). Assay: immunoSEQ multiplex PCR; the TCRdb copy retains only in-frame clones and omits some. The data show approximately 70,000 clones, 65% to 90% seen once. This sample is drawn from a study of T cell responses to AZD1222 COVID-19 vaccine. The receptor was derived from an adult in good health. The material sequenced was peripheral blood, taken on day 0 of AZD1222 vaccination. J is TRBJ1-2 and V is TRBV27; 10 nucleotides agree with TRBD1. As DNA, the CDR3 is TGTGCCAGCAGTCTGACAGGGGGCCATGGCTATGGCTACACCTTC. Protein product: CASSLTGGHGYGYTF.